This record concerns one T cell receptor (beta chain) sequence. Its antigen is not identified. Every patient had relapsed following autologous stem cell transplantation, and cohorts differed in brentuximab vedotin exposure. From thawed PBMCs, CD4+ T cells were purified using magnetic negative selection. TCRdb's copy holds only in-frame clones and misses some; the assay was immunoSEQ multiplex PCR. The repertoire holds 30,000 to 40,000 clones, with approximately 90% as singletons. Between the trimmed V and J ends, which lost 4 bases and 0 bases, there was a span of 16 bases. Germline loops: CDR1 SNHLY, CDR2 FYNNEI. This CDR3 has 17 residues. The data are from a study of PD-1 blockade in classical Hodgkin lymphoma. Overall study context: Patients received nivolumab 3 mg/kg intravenously every 2 weeks. Overall study results and limits: Complete responders' diversity at baseline resembled that of newly diagnosed patients.

This specimen was CD4+ T cells from blood, taken at baseline. The TCR sequence derives from a human donor with classical Hodgkin lymphoma. The chain combines TRBV2 with TRBJ2-1, with a tentative D call TRBD1 (6 bases). Written as DNA, the CDR3 is TGTGCCAGCAGTGGGTTCCGACAGGTCCTCTCCTACAATGAGCAGTTCTTC. This codes for CASSGFRQVLSYNEQFF.